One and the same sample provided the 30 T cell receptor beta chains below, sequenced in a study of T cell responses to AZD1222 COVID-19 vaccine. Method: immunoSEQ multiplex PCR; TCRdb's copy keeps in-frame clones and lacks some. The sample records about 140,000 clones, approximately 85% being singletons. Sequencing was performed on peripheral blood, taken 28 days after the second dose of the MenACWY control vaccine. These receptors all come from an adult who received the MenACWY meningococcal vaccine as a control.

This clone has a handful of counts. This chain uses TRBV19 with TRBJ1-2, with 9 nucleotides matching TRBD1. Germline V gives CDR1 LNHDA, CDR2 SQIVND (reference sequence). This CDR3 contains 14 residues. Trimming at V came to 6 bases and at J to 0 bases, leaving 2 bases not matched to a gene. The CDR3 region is CASRRQGANYGYTF. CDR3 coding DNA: TGTGCCAGTAGGCGACAGGGGGCTAACTATGGCTACACCTTC.

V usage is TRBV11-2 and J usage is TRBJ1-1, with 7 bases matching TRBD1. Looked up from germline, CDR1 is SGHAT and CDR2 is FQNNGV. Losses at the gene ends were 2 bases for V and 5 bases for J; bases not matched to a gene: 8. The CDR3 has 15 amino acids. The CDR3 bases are TGTGCCAGCAGCTTAAGTCCCAGGGGGGATACTGAAGCTTTCTTT. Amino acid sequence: CASSLSPRGDTEAFF.

CDR3 DNA: TGTGCCAGCAGTGAATCTAGTGCGGCAGATACGCAGTATTTT. Translation: CASSESSAADTQYF. The chain is built from TRBV2 and TRBJ2-3; no definite D call. Between the trimmed V and J ends, which lost 2 bases and 4 bases, there was a span of 10 bases. This CDR3 region has 14 residues. Germline V gives CDR1 SNHLY, CDR2 FYNNEI.

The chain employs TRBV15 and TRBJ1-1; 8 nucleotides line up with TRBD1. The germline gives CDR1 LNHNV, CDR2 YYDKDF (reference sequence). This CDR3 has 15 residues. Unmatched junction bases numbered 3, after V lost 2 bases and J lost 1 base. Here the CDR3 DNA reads TGTGCCACCAGCAGACCCGGACAGGGGAACACTGAAGCTTTCTTT. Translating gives CATSRPGQGNTEAFF. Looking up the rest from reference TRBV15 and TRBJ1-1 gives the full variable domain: DAMVIQNPRYQVTQFGKPVTLSCSQTLNHNVMYWYQQKSSQAPKLLFHYYDKDFNNEADTPDNFQSRRPNTSFCFLDIRSPGLGDTAMYLCATSRPGQGNTEAFFGQGTRLTVV.

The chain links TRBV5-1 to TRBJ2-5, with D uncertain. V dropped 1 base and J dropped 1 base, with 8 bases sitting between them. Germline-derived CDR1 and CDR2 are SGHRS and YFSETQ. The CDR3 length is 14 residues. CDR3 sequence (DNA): TGCGCCAGCAGCTTGACAACGAGCCAAGAGACCCAGTACTTC. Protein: CASSLTTSQETQYF.

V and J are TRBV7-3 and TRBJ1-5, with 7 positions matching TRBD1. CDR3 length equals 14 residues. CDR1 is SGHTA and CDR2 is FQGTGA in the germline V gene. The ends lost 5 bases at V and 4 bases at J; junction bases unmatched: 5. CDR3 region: CASSPDRSNQPQHF. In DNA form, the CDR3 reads TGTGCCAGCAGCCCGGACAGGTCTAATCAGCCCCAGCATTTT.

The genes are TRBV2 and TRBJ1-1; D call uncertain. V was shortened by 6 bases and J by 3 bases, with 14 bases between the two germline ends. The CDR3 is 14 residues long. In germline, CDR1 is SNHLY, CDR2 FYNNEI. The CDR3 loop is CASSRSGVYTEAFF. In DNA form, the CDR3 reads TGTGCCAGCAGCCGGAGCGGCGTCTACACTGAAGCTTTCTTT.

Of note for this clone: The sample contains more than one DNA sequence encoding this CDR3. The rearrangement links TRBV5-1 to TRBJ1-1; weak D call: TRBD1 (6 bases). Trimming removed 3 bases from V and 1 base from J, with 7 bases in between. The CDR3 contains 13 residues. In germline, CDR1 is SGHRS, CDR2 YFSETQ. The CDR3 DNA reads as TGCGCCAGCAGCTCACAGGGGAACACTGAAGCTTTCTTT. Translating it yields CASSSQGNTEAFF.

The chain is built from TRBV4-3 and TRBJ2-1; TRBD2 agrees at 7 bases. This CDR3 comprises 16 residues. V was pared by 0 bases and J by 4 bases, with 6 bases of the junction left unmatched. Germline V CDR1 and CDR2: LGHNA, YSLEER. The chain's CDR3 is CASSQDVERGYNEQFF. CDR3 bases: TGCGCCAGCAGCCAAGATGTCGAGCGGGGATACAATGAGCAGTTCTTC.

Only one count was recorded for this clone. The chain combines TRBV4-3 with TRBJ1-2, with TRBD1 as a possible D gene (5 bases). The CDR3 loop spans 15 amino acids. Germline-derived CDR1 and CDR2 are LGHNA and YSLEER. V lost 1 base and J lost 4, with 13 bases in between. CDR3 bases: TGCGCCAGCAGCCAAGCTCCAGGGAGGGGCTATGGCTACACCTTC. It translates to CASSQAPGRGYGYTF.

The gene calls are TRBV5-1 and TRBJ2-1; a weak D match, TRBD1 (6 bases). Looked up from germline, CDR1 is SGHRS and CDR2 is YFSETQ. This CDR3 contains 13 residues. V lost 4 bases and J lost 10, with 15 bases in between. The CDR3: CASSAADTGEQFF. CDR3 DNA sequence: TGCGCCAGCAGCGCCGCCGACACAGGGGAGCAGTTCTTC.

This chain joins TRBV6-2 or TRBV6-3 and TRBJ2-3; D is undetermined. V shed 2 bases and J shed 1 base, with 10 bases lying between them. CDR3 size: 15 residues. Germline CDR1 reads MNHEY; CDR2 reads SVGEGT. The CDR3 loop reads CASSYAGLGTDTQYF. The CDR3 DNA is TGTGCCAGCAGTTACGCCGGCCTTGGCACAGATACGCAGTATTTT.

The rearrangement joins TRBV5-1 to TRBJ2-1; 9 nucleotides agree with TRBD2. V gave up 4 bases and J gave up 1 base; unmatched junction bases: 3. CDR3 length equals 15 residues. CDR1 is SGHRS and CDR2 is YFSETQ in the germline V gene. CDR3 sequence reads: CASSLGLASYNEQFF. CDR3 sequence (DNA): TGCGCCAGCAGCCTAGGACTAGCGTCCTACAATGAGCAGTTCTTC.

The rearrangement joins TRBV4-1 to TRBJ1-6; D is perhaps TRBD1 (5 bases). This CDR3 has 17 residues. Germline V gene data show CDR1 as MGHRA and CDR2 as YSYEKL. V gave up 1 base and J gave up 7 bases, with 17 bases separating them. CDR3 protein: CASSQAPRGGRNSPLHF. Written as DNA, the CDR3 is TGCGCCAGCAGCCAAGCTCCCCGCGGGGGTAGGAATTCACCCCTCCACTTT.

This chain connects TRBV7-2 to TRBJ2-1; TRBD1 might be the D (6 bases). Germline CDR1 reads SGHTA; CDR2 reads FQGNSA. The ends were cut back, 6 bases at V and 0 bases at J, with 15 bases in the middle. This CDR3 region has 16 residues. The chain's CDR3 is CASSTGQRLSYNEQFF. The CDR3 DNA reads TGTGCCAGCAGTACCGGACAGCGGCTCTCCTACAATGAGCAGTTCTTC.

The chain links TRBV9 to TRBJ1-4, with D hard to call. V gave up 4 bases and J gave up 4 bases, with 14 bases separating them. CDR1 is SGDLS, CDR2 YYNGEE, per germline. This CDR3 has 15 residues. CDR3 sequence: CASSPRTSSNEKLFF. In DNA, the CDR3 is TGTGCCAGCAGCCCCCGGACTAGCAGTAATGAAAAACTGTTTTTT.

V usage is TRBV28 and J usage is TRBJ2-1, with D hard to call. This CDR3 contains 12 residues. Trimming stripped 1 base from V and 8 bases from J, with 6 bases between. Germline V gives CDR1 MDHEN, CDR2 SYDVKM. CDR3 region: CASSLLRDEQFF. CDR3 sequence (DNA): TGTGCCAGCAGTTTATTACGGGATGAGCAGTTCTTC.

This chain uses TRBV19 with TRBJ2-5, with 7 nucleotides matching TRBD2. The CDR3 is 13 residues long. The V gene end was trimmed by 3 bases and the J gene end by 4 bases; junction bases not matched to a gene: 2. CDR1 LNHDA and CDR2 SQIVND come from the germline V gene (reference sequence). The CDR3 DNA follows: TGTGCCAGTAGTATCCCGGGAGGAGAGACCCAGTACTTC. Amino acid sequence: CASSIPGGETQYF.

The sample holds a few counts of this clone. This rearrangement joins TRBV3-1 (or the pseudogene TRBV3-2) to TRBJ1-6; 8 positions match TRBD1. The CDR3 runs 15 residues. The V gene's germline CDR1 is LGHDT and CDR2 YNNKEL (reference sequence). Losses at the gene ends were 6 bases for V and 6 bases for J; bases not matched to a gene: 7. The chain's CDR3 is CASRSAGQVNSPLHF. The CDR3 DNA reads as TGTGCCAGCAGGTCCGCGGGACAGGTTAATTCACCCCTCCACTTT.

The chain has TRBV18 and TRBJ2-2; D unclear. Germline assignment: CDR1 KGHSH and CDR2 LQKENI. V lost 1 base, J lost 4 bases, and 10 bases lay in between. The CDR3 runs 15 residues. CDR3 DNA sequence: TGTGCCAGCTCACCACTCGAATGGAGCACCGGGGAGCTGTTTTTT. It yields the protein CASSPLEWSTGELFF.

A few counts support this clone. CDR3 DNA sequence: TGTGCCAGCAGTTTATCCCCCGGTGGCAATCAGCCCCAGCATTTT. This codes for CASSLSPGGNQPQHF. The chain carries TRBV28 and TRBJ1-5, with unresolved D. Trimming shortened V by 1 base and J by 2 bases, and 9 bases separated the two germline ends. The CDR3 contains 15 residues. Germline CDR1 reads MDHEN; CDR2 reads SYDVKM.

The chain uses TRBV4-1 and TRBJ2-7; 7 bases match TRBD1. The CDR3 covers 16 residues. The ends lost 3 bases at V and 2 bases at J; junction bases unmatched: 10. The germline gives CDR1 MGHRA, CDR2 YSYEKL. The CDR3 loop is CASSQGPDRATYEQYF. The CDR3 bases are TGCGCCAGCAGCCAGGGTCCTGACAGGGCGACCTACGAGCAGTACTTC.

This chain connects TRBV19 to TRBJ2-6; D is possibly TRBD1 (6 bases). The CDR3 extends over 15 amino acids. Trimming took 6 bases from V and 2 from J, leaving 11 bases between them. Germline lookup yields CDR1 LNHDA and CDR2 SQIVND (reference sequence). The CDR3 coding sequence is TGTGCCAGTAGCACGTCAGGGGCTGGGGCCAACGTCCTGACTTTC. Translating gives CASSTSGAGANVLTF.

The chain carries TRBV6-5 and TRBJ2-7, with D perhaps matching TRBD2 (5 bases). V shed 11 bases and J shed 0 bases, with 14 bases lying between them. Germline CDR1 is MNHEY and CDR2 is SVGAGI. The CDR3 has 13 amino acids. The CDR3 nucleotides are TGTGCCGGACTTGGGCGTCTCTCCTACGAGCAGTACTTC. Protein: CAGLGRLSYEQYF.

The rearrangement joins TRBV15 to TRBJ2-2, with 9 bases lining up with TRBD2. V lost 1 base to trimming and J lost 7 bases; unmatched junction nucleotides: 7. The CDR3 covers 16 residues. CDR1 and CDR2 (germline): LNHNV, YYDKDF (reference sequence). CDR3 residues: CATSRAREGPDGELFF. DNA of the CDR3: TGTGCCACCAGCAGAGCGCGGGAGGGCCCTGACGGGGAGCTGTTTTTT. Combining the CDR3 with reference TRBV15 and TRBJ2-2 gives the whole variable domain DAMVIQNPRYQVTQFGKPVTLSCSQTLNHNVMYWYQQKSSQAPKLLFHYYDKDFNNEADTPDNFQSRRPNTSFCFLDIRSPGLGDTAMYLCATSRAREGPDGELFFGEGSRLTVL.

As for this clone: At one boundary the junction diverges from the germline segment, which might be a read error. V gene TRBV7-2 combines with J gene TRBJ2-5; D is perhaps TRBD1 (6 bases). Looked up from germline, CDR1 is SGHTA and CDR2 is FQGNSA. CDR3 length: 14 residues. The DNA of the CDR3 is TGTGCCAGCAGCCGCGGCTCGGGACAAGCGACCCAGTACTTC. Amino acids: CASSRGSGQATQYF.

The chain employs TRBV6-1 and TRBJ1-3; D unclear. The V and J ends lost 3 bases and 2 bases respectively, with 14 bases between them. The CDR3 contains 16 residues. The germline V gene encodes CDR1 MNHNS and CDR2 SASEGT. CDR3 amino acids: CASSDGRLHTGNTIYF. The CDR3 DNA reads TGTGCCAGCAGTGATGGCAGGCTACACACTGGAAACACCATATATTTT.

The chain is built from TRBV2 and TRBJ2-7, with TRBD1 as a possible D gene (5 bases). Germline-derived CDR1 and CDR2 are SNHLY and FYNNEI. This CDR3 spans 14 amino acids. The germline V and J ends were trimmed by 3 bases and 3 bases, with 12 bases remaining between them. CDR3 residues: CASSDDQGFYEQYF. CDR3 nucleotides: TGTGCCAGCAGTGATGACCAGGGCTTCTACGAGCAGTACTTC. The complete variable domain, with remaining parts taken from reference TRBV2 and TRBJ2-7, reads EPEVTQTPSHQVTQMGQEVILRCVPISNHLYFYWYRQILGQKVEFLVSFYNNEISEKSEIFDDQFSVERPDGSNFTLKIRSTKLEDSAMYFCASSDDQGFYEQYFGPGTRLTVT.

The CDR3 protein is CASSFGYNSPLHF. Here the CDR3 DNA reads TGTGCCAGCAGTTTTGGTTATAATTCACCCCTCCACTTT. The genes are TRBV27 and TRBJ1-6; D is undetermined. The CDR3 has 13 amino acids. Trimming stripped 3 bases from V and 4 bases from J, with 4 bases between. CDR1 is MNHEY and CDR2 is SMNVEV in the germline V gene (reference sequence).

CDR3 coding DNA: TGCAGCGTTGAAGAGGGGGAGCAGTACTTC. Residues: CSVEEGEQYF. V gene TRBV29-1 combines with J gene TRBJ2-7; no firm D call. Germline V lookup: CDR1 SQVTM, CDR2 ANQGSEA. V dropped 0 bases and J dropped 7 bases, with 4 bases sitting between them. CDR3 length equals 10 residues.